The clone carrying this T cell receptor (beta chain) has only a few counts. Time point described: sample taken at primary tumor resection. Unsorted samples of tumor, nontumor lung or frozen PBMC had their whole RNA sequenced. Trimming left V 2 bases short and J 3 bases short, with 12 bases between. The V gene's germline CDR1 is SGHTA and CDR2 FQGTGA. The CDR3 spans 15 residues. This entry belongs to a study of spatial heterogeneity in lung cancer. TCRdb re-called the 5' RACE reads with MiXCR, one entry per CDR3 protein. The table shows around 60,000 distinct CDR3 sequences, with about 8% occurring only once.

The chain combines TRBV7-3 with TRBJ2-3, with D perhaps matching TRBD2 (6 bases). The TCR comes from a female donor with early-stage non-small cell lung cancer. The sequences come from PBMCs, collected at surgery. The CDR3 DNA reads as TGTGCCAGCAGCTTAGGGCTAGCGACGACAGATACGCAGTATTTT. As protein: CASSLGLATTDTQYF.